The source of this T cell receptor beta chain is a study of T cells in Graves' hyperthyroidism and ophthalmopathy. The CDR3 spans 15 residues. The germline CDR1 and CDR2 sequences are GTSNPN and SVGIG (reference sequence). With 4 bases clipped from V and 1 base from J, the junction kept 8 bases outside the gene matches. Study-wide points: Most thyroid clonotypes with frequency above 0.001 were detected in blood. From stable hyperthyroidism, ophthalmopathy was set apart by a 13 V-J model.

This clonotype came up many times. The antigen is undetermined. Patients affected by ophthalmopathy presented a Clinical Activity Score of at least 3, a NOSPECS grade of at least 4, and disease duration below 3 months. Using approximately 10 ml of fresh peripheral blood, PBMCs were prepared. RNA transcripts gave rise to amplified TCR beta CDR3 regions. TCR CDR3 underwent first-round RT-PCR with the HTBI primer set. TCRdb recomputed calls from the multiplex PCR reads with MiXCR, one row per CDR3 protein. This sample carries over 400,000 distinct CDR3 sequences, roughly 14% of them seen once, and the ten largest clones take less than 15%.

The sample consisted of blood. The gene calls are TRBV30 and TRBJ2-7, with 9 bases lining up with TRBD2. The sequence was obtained from a man aged 18-30 years with Graves' ophthalmopathy. The CDR3 spells CAWNRAGGQSYEQYF. The DNA of the CDR3 is TGTGCCTGGAACCGAGCGGGAGGTCAGTCCTACGAGCAGTACTTC.